These T cell receptor beta chains were read from a single sample in a study of cytomegalovirus exposure and HLA in healthy donors. Using immunoSEQ multiplex PCR, the repertoire was profiled, and TCRdb retains in-frame clones only, with some absent. The table includes around 140,000 clones, more than 7.5% detected once. Specimen: PBMCs. The receptors were sampled from a man aged 50 or older in good health and CMV-seronegative. Both conserved end residues are part of each CDR3. Fields, in order: V gene, clone size, D gene, J gene, CDR3 DNA, CDR3 protein. The D gene is left open where the match is weak. The size of a clone is reported for some rows only, either as once, few or many, or as a class for expanded clones.

>TRBV6-5|few|-|TRBJ1-2
TGTGCCAGCAGTTACTCGAGTGAGGGCCTCTATGGCTACACCTTC
CASSYSSEGLYGYTF
>TRBV29-1|few|TRBD2|TRBJ2-5
TGCAGCGTTGGGAAGGTAGCGGGAGAAGAGACCCAGTACTTC
CSVGKVAGEETQYF
>TRBV7-2|-|-|TRBJ2-5
TGTGCCAGCAGCTTTCTAGGGACCCAGTACTTC
CASSFLGTQYF
>TRBV25-1|few|TRBD1|TRBJ2-1
TGTGCCAGCAGTGGTCCCGGGACAGGGCACTACAATGAGCAGTTCTTC
CASSGPGTGHYNEQFF
>TRBV7-9|-|-|TRBJ2-3
TGTGCCAGCAGCTTACCCTCCCTGGATACGCAGTATTTT
CASSLPSLDTQYF
>TRBV18|few|TRBD1|TRBJ2-3
TGTGCCAGCTCACCACCGGGGACAGGGGGCGCAGATACGCAGTATTTT
CASSPPGTGGADTQYF
>TRBV6-1|few|-|TRBJ1-5
TGTGCCAGCAGTGAAGAGACAGGACCGCAGTATCCCAGCAATCAGCCCCAGCATTTT
CASSEETGPQYPSNQPQHF
>TRBV29-1|few|-|TRBJ1-1
TGCAGCGTTAGGACAGCGTCAGACACTGAAGCTTTCTTT
CSVRTASDTEAFF
>TRBV6-5|few|-|TRBJ2-7
TGTGCCAGCGGTTTTAGGGGCGTCGACGAGCAGTACTTC
CASGFRGVDEQYF
>TRBV25-1|few|-|TRBJ1-4
TGTGCCAGCAGTGAATCTCTCTCCGGGACAACAACTAATGAAAAACTGTTTTTT
CASSESLSGTTTNEKLFF
>TRBV2|few|TRBD2|TRBJ2-5
TGTGCCAGCAGTGGTCGTACTAGCGGGATGAGGGAGACCCAGTACTTC
CASSGRTSGMRETQYF
>TRBV30|few|-|TRBJ2-7
TGTGCCTGGAGTGCTGGCACACCGGGCGAGCAGTACTTC
CAWSAGTPGEQYF
>TRBV28|-|TRBD2|TRBJ2-5
TGTGCCAGCAGTTCCCTAGCGGGAGGGCCCGGTGAGACCCAGTACTTC
CASSSLAGGPGETQYF
>TRBV5-8|-|TRBD1|TRBJ2-7
TGTGCCAGCAGGGGACAGACCTACGAGCAGTACTTC
CASRGQTYEQYF
>TRBV18|few|TRBD1|TRBJ2-7
TGTGCCAGCTCACGGGACAGGGAATCCGAGCAGTACTTC
CASSRDRESEQYF
>TRBV28|-|-|TRBJ1-2
TGTGCCAGCAGTTTAGGGGCAGGAAACTATGGCTACACCTTC
CASSLGAGNYGYTF
>TRBV11-1|-|-|TRBJ2-1
TGTGCCAGCAGCTTAAGTACAGTCAATGAGCAGTTCTTC
CASSLSTVNEQFF
>TRBV25-1|few|-|TRBJ1-1
TGTGCCAGCAGTTTAAACATGAACACTGAAGCTTTCTTT
CASSLNMNTEAFF
>TRBV28|-|TRBD1|TRBJ1-3
TGTGCCAGCAGTTCCGACAGGGTTGGAAACACCATATATTTT
CASSSDRVGNTIYF
>TRBV6-5|-|-|TRBJ1-3
TGTGCCAGCAGTTATTATCGGGGTTCGGGAGGAAACACCATATATTTT
CASSYYRGSGGNTIYF
>TRBV5-1|few|TRBD1|TRBJ1-2
TGCGCCAGCAGCTCAAGCGGGACAGGGAAGTACTATGGCTACACCTTC
CASSSSGTGKYYGYTF
>TRBV4-1|-|-|TRBJ1-1
TGCGCCAGCAGCCGGGAGGAAAGGGTTGAGACTGAAGCTTTCTTT
CASSREERVETEAFF
>TRBV7-8|few|TRBD1|TRBJ2-7
TGTGCCAGCAGCTTAGTGGGACAGGGGATCTCCTACGAGCAGTACTTC
CASSLVGQGISYEQYF
>TRBV6-5|-|-|TRBJ2-1
TGTGCCAGCAGTTACTCGATTGAGGGGGATGAGCAGTTCTTC
CASSYSIEGDEQFF
>TRBV9|-|TRBD1|TRBJ1-2
TGTGCCAGCAGCGTAGCATCAACCAGACAGGGAAGAAGCTACACCTTC
CASSVASTRQGRSYTF
>TRBV11-2|few|-|TRBJ2-7
TGTGCCAGCAGCTTAGGTCGGACAGAATACGAGCAGTACTTC
CASSLGRTEYEQYF
>TRBV2|few|-|TRBJ1-2
TGTGCCAGCCTCGTTCGGGAGATTAACTATGGCTACACCTTC
CASLVREINYGYTF
>TRBV2|few|TRBD1|TRBJ1-2
TGTGCCAGCAGACAGGGGGCGTTAAACTATGGCTACACCTTC
CASRQGALNYGYTF
>TRBV5-6|-|-|TRBJ2-2
TGTGCCAGCAGCCTCCTGAGCGGGGAGCTGTTTTTT
CASSLLSGELFF
>TRBV6-4|-|TRBD2|TRBJ2-2
TGTGCCAGCAGAAAGGATGGCGGGGGGGCCGCTGTTCCCGGGGAGCTGTTTTTT
CASRKDGGGAAVPGELFF
>TRBV4-1|-|TRBD1|TRBJ2-2
TGCGCCAGCAGCCCAAGGGACAGGGGTGAAACCGGGGAGCTGTTTTTT
CASSPRDRGETGELFF
>TRBV5-4|few|TRBD2|TRBJ2-7
TGTGCCAGCAGCTTGGGACTAGCGCCGGGAGGCTCCTACGAGCAGTACTTC
CASSLGLAPGGSYEQYF
>TRBV6-5|-|TRBD1|TRBJ1-1
TGTGCCAGCAGTTCGACAGGGACCCTTGAAGCTTTCTTT
CASSSTGTLEAFF
>TRBV12-5|-|TRBD2|TRBJ2-7
TGTGCTAGTGGTGGCCCCGGGGGGTCCTACGAGCAGTACTTC
CASGGPGGSYEQYF
>TRBV29-1|few|TRBD1|TRBJ2-5
TGCAGCGTTGCAGGACAGGTCGAATTGGAGACCCAGTACTTC
CSVAGQVELETQYF
>TRBV6-1|-|-|TRBJ2-7
TGTGCCAGCAGTGTAATAGTCTACGAGCAGTACTTC
CASSVIVYEQYF
>TRBV27|few|TRBD1|TRBJ1-4
TGTGCCAGCAGTTTACGCAGGGGGTATGAAAAACTGTTTTTT
CASSLRRGYEKLFF
>TRBV2|-|-|TRBJ2-7
TGTGCCAGCAGCGCCCAGTTGGTTGGCGAGCAGTACTTC
CASSAQLVGEQYF
>TRBV6-1|-|-|TRBJ1-2
TGTGCCAGCAGGGAAAGGGGAATCGGTGGCTACACCTTC
CASRERGIGGYTF
>TRBV7-9|-|-|TRBJ1-4
TGTGCCAGCAGCCCCGCAGGGGAAAAACTGTTTTTT
CASSPAGEKLFF
>TRBV7-2|-|-|TRBJ2-7
TGTGCCAGCAGCTTAAGCGGATCCTACGAGCAGTACTTC
CASSLSGSYEQYF